Each of the 5 T cell receptor beta chains below was sequenced from the same sample in a study of early T cells in non-severe SARS-CoV-2 infection. MiXCR, run by TCRdb on the 5' RACE reads, gives a single entry per CDR3 protein. Found here are tens of thousands of distinct CDR3 sequences, 8% to 11% of them singletons; the top ten hold 6% to 8%. The sample comprised whole blood. These receptor sequences come from an adult who was a healthcare worker with PCR-confirmed SARS-CoV-2 infection or an uninfected control (not recorded which).

This clonotype was counted at least ten times. V is TRBV5-1 and J is TRBJ1-2; D remains ambiguous. The CDR3 is made up of 14 amino acids. The germline V and J ends were trimmed by 0 bases and 5 bases, with 11 bases remaining between them. Looked up from germline, CDR1 is SGHRS and CDR2 is YFSETQ. The CDR3 is CASSLGLPDYGYTF. The CDR3 region has the DNA TGCGCCAGCAGCTTGGGCCTGCCCGATTATGGCTACACCTTC.

This clonotype has ten or more counts. V is TRBV29-1 and J is TRBJ2-2; no definite D call. The CDR3 spans 11 residues. The germline V gene encodes CDR1 SQVTM and CDR2 ANQGSEA. Trimming cost V 3 bases and J 6 bases, with 5 bases left between them. The CDR3 sequence: CSVESAGELFF. CDR3 nucleotides: TGCAGCGTTGAGTCAGCCGGGGAGCTGTTTTTT.

This clonotype appeared many times. CDR3 sequence (DNA): TGCGCCAGCAGTGTCACGGGCAATCAGCCCCAGCATTTT. Residues: CASSVTGNQPQHF. The chain uses TRBV10-2 and TRBJ1-5, with D uncertain. CDR1 and CDR2 (germline): WSHSY, SAAADI. The CDR3 totals 13 residues. The ends were cut back, 4 bases at V and 2 bases at J, with 6 bases in the middle.

This clonotype appeared many times. The chain carries TRBV9 and TRBJ2-4, with D perhaps TRBD2 (5 bases). V lost 0 bases to trimming and J lost 1 base, with 14 bases between them. Germline V gene data show CDR1 as SGDLS and CDR2 as YYNGEE. The CDR3 is made up of 17 amino acids. CDR3 DNA sequence: TGTGCCAGCAGCGTAGCGCTCGAGGGATCCGCCAAAAACATTCAGTACTTC. Its protein is CASSVALEGSAKNIQYF.

This chain joins TRBV6-5 and TRBJ2-3; D is tentatively TRBD1 or TRBD2 (6 bases each). Germline CDR1 is MNHEY and CDR2 is SVGAGI. The CDR3 is made up of 16 amino acids. With 6 bases removed from V and 2 bases from J, the gap between germline ends came to 18 bases. The CDR3 nucleotides read TGTGCCAGCAGGTGGGAGCGCGCGGGACACACAGATACGCAGTATTTT. Translation: CASRWERAGHTDTQYF.